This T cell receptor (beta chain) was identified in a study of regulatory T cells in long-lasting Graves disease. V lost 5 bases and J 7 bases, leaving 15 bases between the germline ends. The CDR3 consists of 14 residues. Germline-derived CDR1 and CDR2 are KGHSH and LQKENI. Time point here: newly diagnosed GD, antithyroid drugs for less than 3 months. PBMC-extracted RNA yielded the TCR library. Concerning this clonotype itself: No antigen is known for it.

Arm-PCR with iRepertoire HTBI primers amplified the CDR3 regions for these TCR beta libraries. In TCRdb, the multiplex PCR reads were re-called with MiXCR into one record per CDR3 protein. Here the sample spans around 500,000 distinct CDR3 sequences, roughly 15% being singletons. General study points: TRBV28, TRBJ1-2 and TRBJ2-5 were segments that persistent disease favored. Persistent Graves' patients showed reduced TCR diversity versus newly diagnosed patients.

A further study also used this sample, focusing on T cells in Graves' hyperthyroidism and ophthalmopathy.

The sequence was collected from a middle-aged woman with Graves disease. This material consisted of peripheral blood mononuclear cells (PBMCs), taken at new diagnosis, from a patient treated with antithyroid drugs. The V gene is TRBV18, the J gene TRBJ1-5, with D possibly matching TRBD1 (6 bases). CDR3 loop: CASSDAGAGQPQHF. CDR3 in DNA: TGTGCCAGCTCAGACGCGGGGGCTGGGCAGCCCCAGCATTTT.